Below are 16 T cell receptor beta chains sequenced from a single sample in a study of post-analysis software for immune sequencing data. TCR beta cDNA libraries had unique molecular identifiers. One entry per CDR3 protein, called by TCRdb with MiXCR from the PCR reads. The table lists fewer than 550,000 distinct CDR3 sequences, under 40% of them singletons, with 6% in the top ten. Study results and caveats: Among roughly 5 TRBV segments more frequent in patients than controls were TRBV5-6, TRBV5-1 and TRBV20-1.

No antigen is known for these receptors. Source material: blood. The receptors were gathered from a girl aged 2 to 17 with multiple sclerosis.

The chain combines TRBV10-2 with TRBJ1-1, with D perhaps TRBD1 (6 bases). The length of the CDR3 is 14 residues. CDR1 WSHSY and CDR2 SAAADI come from the germline V gene. The germline V and J ends were trimmed by 6 bases and 0 bases, with 11 bases remaining between them. CDR3 bases: TGCGCCAGCAGGGACAGAAACATGAACACTGAAGCTTTCTTT. Protein sequence: CASRDRNMNTEAFF.

In this sample, this clonotype turned up a few times. The gene calls are TRBV6-1 and TRBJ2-7, with TRBD1 matching 8 bases. The CDR3 sequence is 16 residues long. With V trimmed by 7 bases and J by 3 bases, 14 bases remained unmatched. Germline assignment: CDR1 MNHNS and CDR2 SASEGT. CDR3 nucleotides: TGTGCCAGCATTAACGCCGACAGGGGAAGAAGCTACGAGCAGTACTTC. This codes for CASINADRGRSYEQYF.

The sample holds a few counts of this clonotype. The J gene is TRBJ1-2, the V gene TRBV2; D perhaps matches TRBD1 (6 bases). Germline V lookup: CDR1 SNHLY, CDR2 FYNNEI. The CDR3 loop spans 14 amino acids. Between the trimmed V and J ends, which lost 4 bases and 8 bases, there was a span of 17 bases. The CDR3 sequence is CASSGVWGAEGYTF. The CDR3 nucleotides read TGTGCCAGCAGTGGAGTGTGGGGGGCGGAAGGCTACACCTTC.

Concerning this clonotype itself: A read error may account for a junction end that differs from germline. V is TRBV9 and J is TRBJ1-2, with TRBD1 matching over 7 bases. Germline V gene lookup returns CDR1 SGDLS and CDR2 YYNGEE. The CDR3 runs 15 residues. The CDR3 bases are TGTGTCAGCACCCCGGGAGGGGGCCTTAACTATGGCTACACCTTC. Its translation is CVSTPGGGLNYGYTF.

This clonotype was seen only a few times. The chain uses TRBV6-5 and TRBJ2-3; TRBD2 matches 9 bases. In germline, CDR1 is MNHEY, CDR2 SVGAGI. With V trimmed by 7 bases and J by 7 bases, 9 bases remained unmatched. The CDR3 spans 14 residues. The CDR3 sequence is CASNQAGGSNTQYF. The CDR3 bases are TGTGCCAGCAATCAAGCGGGGGGTTCGAATACGCAGTATTTT.

V is TRBV12-3 or TRBV12-4 and J is TRBJ1-1, with D possibly matching TRBD1 (5 bases). This CDR3 comprises 12 residues. Between the trimmed V and J ends, which lost 6 bases and 5 bases, there was a span of 10 bases. CDR3: CASSLRQTEAFF. In DNA, the CDR3 is TGTGCCAGCAGCCTACGACAGACTGAAGCTTTCTTT.

There are a few counts of this clonotype. V gene TRBV5-5 combines with J gene TRBJ2-3; D not certain. This CDR3 has 16 amino acids. V lost 0 bases and J lost 0, with 11 bases in between. Per the germline V gene, CDR1 is SGHKS and CDR2 is YYEKEE (reference sequence). CDR3 bases: TGTGCCAGCAGCTTGGAGAGACATACAAGCACAGATACGCAGTATTTT. Its translation is CASSLERHTSTDTQYF.

The chain uses TRBV11-2 and TRBJ2-3; 9 nucleotides match TRBD2. Germline loops: CDR1 SGHAT, CDR2 FQNNGV. Losses at the gene ends were 4 bases for V and 1 base for J; bases not matched to a gene: 12. This CDR3 spans 18 amino acids. The CDR3 is CASSSRGAGGRGTDTQYF. The CDR3 nucleotides read TGTGCCAGCAGCTCCCGGGGAGCGGGGGGCCGGGGCACAGATACGCAGTATTTT.

Only a few counts were recorded for this clonotype. This chain connects TRBV6-1 to TRBJ2-7, with D perhaps matching TRBD2 (5 bases). The CDR3 has 14 amino acids. Germline V CDR1 and CDR2: MNHNS, SASEGT. V lost 2 bases and J 2 bases, leaving 10 bases between the germline ends. The CDR3 nucleotides read TGTGCCAGCAGTGAATCTAGCAACCCCTACGAGCAGTACTTC. It is translated as CASSESSNPYEQYF.

This clonotype was seen more than once but under ten times. The chain couples TRBV27 to TRBJ2-1; 7 positions match TRBD2. This CDR3 has 15 residues. CDR1 is MNHEY, CDR2 SMNVEV, per germline (reference sequence). The J segment lost 4 bases and the V segment lost 2 bases, leaving 5 bases of the junction unmatched. CDR3 coding DNA: TGTGCCAGCAGTTTAGATGGCGGGGGTTACAATGAGCAGTTCTTC. This translates into CASSLDGGGYNEQFF.

This clonotype was observed a few times. V usage is TRBV5-5 and J usage is TRBJ2-7; D is unclear. Germline V gene sequence: CDR1 SGHKS, CDR2 YYEKEE (reference sequence). Deletions cut 5 bases from V and 0 bases from J, with 12 bases between. CDR3 length: 14 residues. DNA for the CDR3: TGTGCCAGCAGGCTCGTGGACCACTCCTACGAGCAGTACTTC. As protein: CASRLVDHSYEQYF.

This chain joins TRBV20-1 and TRBJ2-4; D gene ambiguous. CDR3 size: 14 residues. Germline-derived CDR1 and CDR2 are DFQATT and SNEGSKA (reference sequence). Trimming shortened V by 0 bases and J by 0 bases, and 6 bases separated the two germline ends. CDR3 region: CSAREILAKNIQYF. In nucleotides, the CDR3 is TGCAGTGCTAGAGAGATCCTAGCCAAAAACATTCAGTACTTC.

This clonotype was found a few times. At one boundary the junction diverges from the germline segment, which might be a read error. V gene TRBV7-2 combines with J gene TRBJ2-7; 7 bases map to TRBD1. The J call may be wrong; the DNA end is better matched by TRBJ2-5. The CDR3 is 14 residues long. Germline CDR1 SGHTA, CDR2 FQGNSA. The CDR3 DNA sequence: TGTGTCAGCAGCTTAGACAGGGAACGATGGACCCAGTACTTC. Its translation is CVSSLDRERWTQYF.

The J gene is TRBJ2-5, the V gene TRBV20-1; the D gene is possibly TRBD2 (6 bases). This CDR3 spans 17 amino acids. The germline V gene encodes CDR1 DFQATT and CDR2 SNEGSKA (reference sequence). V lost 1 base, J lost 7 bases, and 25 bases lay in between. In DNA form, the CDR3 reads TGCAGTGCTAGAGGGGGGTGGGACCGACTCTTCGGGGGGACCCAGTACTTC. This encodes CSARGGWDRLFGGTQYF.

This clonotype was observed a handful of times. The chain couples TRBV7-2 to TRBJ2-3, with 8 bases aligning to TRBD1. This CDR3 has 16 amino acids. The germline CDR1 and CDR2 sequences are SGHTA and FQGNSA. The trim removed 5 bases at V and 6 bases at J, leaving 13 bases unmatched. The CDR3 sequence: CASSPTDRVRMDTQYF. CDR3 nucleotide sequence: TGTGCCAGCAGCCCCACGGACAGGGTCCGGATGGATACGCAGTATTTT.

The V gene is TRBV6-6, the J gene TRBJ2-7; 8 positions match TRBD1. The DNA end favors TRBJ2-5, so the J call may be wrong. The CDR3 is 16 residues long. Per germline, CDR1 MNHNY and CDR2 SVGAGI (reference sequence). The CDR3: CASSYVEGTGEETQYF. As DNA, the CDR3 is TGTGCCAGCAGTTACGTGGAAGGGACAGGTGAAGAGACCCAGTACTTC.